This paragraph reports one TCR beta chain. The antigen is not known. Time point described: week 5, during vaccination. A single vaccine dose contained 300 ug of mutant IDH1 20-mer peptide, and topical imiquimod was used with it. This sample was included in a study of a mutant IDH1 vaccine in newly diagnosed glioma. Study in general: Once 4-6 weeks had passed after radiotherapy alone, vaccination started, or it started with temozolomide cycles. Earlier therapy was either radiotherapy, temozolomide, or both, and most got both.

The length of the CDR3 is 15 residues. Germline V gene lookup returns CDR1 SNHLY and CDR2 FYNNEI. V trimming: 4 bases; J trimming: 4 bases; junction bases outside the gene matches: 7. Study results and limitations: Researchers report vaccine-induced immune responses in 93.3% of patients.

Produced via immunoSEQ multiplex PCR; TCRdb's table is partial and in-frame only. The data hold roughly 28,000 clones, with under 85% observed a single time. The input for sequencing was PBMCs, taken from a glioma patient whose treatment included an IDH1 peptide vaccine. The clonotype comes from a man between 35 and 55 years old with glioma. Some clones in this sample may be carry-over from other donors' samples. The chain is built from TRBV2 and TRBJ2-7, with 10 bases matching TRBD1. CDR3 in amino acids: CASSASTGGWYEQYF. The CDR3 DNA reads as TGTGCCAGCAGTGCCTCGACAGGGGGCTGGTACGAGCAGTACTTC.